Following are 9 T cell receptor beta chains from one sample sequenced in a study of T-cell reconstitution after alpha-beta-depleted transplantation in children. For TCRbeta, the library was prepared with unique molecular identifiers. One entry per CDR3 protein, called by TCRdb with MiXCR from the PCR reads. The sample records under 300,000 distinct CDR3 sequences, 9% to 10% being singletons. The input for sequencing was PBMCs from the stem cell graft donor, taken from the stem cell graft. The receptors shown here come from a human donor who donated a stem cell graft to a child with SCID.

This clonotype was recorded many times. CDR3 sequence (DNA): TGTGCCAGCAGCCCTCTAGCGGGGGGCCCGCACACAGATACGCAGTATTTT. Translation gives CASSPLAGGPHTDTQYF. The rearrangement links TRBV12-3 or TRBV12-4 to TRBJ2-3; TRBD2 aligns across 11 bases. J lost 2 bases, V lost 6 bases, and 10 bases had no gene match. This CDR3 spans 17 amino acids.

The sample holds many counts of this clonotype. This chain uses TRBV12-3 or TRBV12-4 with TRBJ2-2; a possible D gene is TRBD2 (6 bases). The V end lost 6 bases, the J end lost 4 bases, and 18 bases lay between the germline ends. The CDR3 has 16 residues. CDR3 in DNA: TGTGCCAGCAGCCCTCTTCGGGGGAGGAGCACCGGGGAGCTGTTTTTT. Translation: CASSPLRGRSTGELFF.

The V call is TRBV20-1, the J call TRBJ1-4; 9 nucleotides agree with TRBD1. The J segment lost 8 bases and the V segment lost 1 base, leaving 5 bases of the junction unmatched. This CDR3 is 14 amino acids long. The V gene's germline CDR1 is DFQATT and CDR2 SNEGSKA (reference sequence). The CDR3 region has the DNA TGCAGTGCTAGAGTAAACAGGGGGCGAGAAAAACTGTTTTTT. Its protein is CSARVNRGREKLFF.

This clonotype has at least ten counts. The chain uses TRBV5-1 and TRBJ1-1, with 7 bases matching TRBD1. Unmatched junction bases numbered 7, after V lost 4 bases and J lost 4 bases. Germline assignment: CDR1 SGHRS and CDR2 YFSETQ. This CDR3 spans 14 amino acids. CDR3 in amino acids: CASSPGDSRTEAFF. The CDR3 DNA is TGCGCCAGCAGCCCGGGGGACAGCCGCACTGAAGCTTTCTTT.

This clonotype was observed at least ten times. The CDR3, as DNA: TGCGCCAGCAGCCTGACCCCGTTCAACTATTACGAGCAGTACTTC. Protein: CASSLTPFNYYEQYF. This chain joins TRBV5-1 and TRBJ2-7; D is undetermined. The germline gives CDR1 SGHRS, CDR2 YFSETQ. V lost 4 bases and J 4 bases, leaving 18 bases between the germline ends. The CDR3 consists of 15 residues.

This clonotype was counted ten times or more. J is TRBJ2-5 and V is TRBV5-6, with D perhaps TRBD2 (5 bases). Trimming shortened V by 0 bases and J by 3 bases, and 21 bases separated the two germline ends. Germline V CDR1 and CDR2: SGHDT, YYEEEE. This CDR3 comprises 18 residues. The CDR3 loop reads CASSLAGLAARPKETQYF. CDR3 bases: TGTGCCAGCAGCTTGGCCGGACTCGCGGCTAGGCCTAAAGAGACCCAGTACTTC. Drawing the rest from reference TRBV5-6 and TRBJ2-5, the complete variable domain is DAGVTQSPTHLIKTRGQQVTLRCSPKSGHDTVSWYQQALGQGPQFIFQYYEEEERQRGNFPDRFSGHQFPNYSSELNVNALLLGDSALYLCASSLAGLAARPKETQYFGPGTRLLVL.

In its sample, this clonotype was seen many times. The chain carries TRBV20-1 and TRBJ1-2, with D possibly being TRBD1 (6 bases). CDR1 and CDR2 from the germline V gene are DFQATT and SNEGSKA (reference sequence). The V end was cut by 2 bases, the J end by 0 bases, with 7 bases between. This CDR3 has 13 residues. In DNA, the CDR3 is TGCAGTGCTAGACAGGGGACTAACTATGGCTACACCTTC. As protein: CSARQGTNYGYTF.

The J gene is TRBJ1-4, the V gene TRBV6-5, with D unresolved. The CDR3 contains 16 residues. Germline V gene sequence: CDR1 MNHEY, CDR2 SVGAGI. V was pared by 2 bases and J by 4 bases, with 14 bases between. CDR3 protein: CASSYGWGSNNEKLFF. Written as DNA, the CDR3 is TGTGCCAGCAGTTACGGTTGGGGATCGAATAATGAAAAACTGTTTTTT.

Ten or more counts support this clonotype. In DNA form, the CDR3 reads TGTGCCAGCAGCTTACCCGCAGGGCAAATTGGGGAGACCCAGTACTTC. Its protein product is CASSLPAGQIGETQYF. The chain couples TRBV5-5 to TRBJ2-5; a weak D match, TRBD1 (5 bases). The germline V gene has CDR1 SGHKS and CDR2 YYEKEE (reference sequence). Trimming cost V 2 bases and J 5 bases, with 19 bases left between them. There are 16 residues in the CDR3.